This entry concerns a single TCR beta chain. Antigen specificity is unknown. This sample is part of a study of PD-1 blockade in classical Hodgkin lymphoma. General study findings and limits: In CD4+ cells, TCR diversity went up significantly by C4D1, but in CD8+ cells it did not.

Time point meaning: cycle 4 day 1 (C4D1), after more than five weeks of nivolumab. Brentuximab vedotin exposure varied, and every patient relapsed after autologous stem cell transplantation. Magnetic negative selection served to purify CD4+ T cells out of PBMCs that had been thawed. Some clones are missing from TCRdb's copy, which holds only in-frame ones; the method was immunoSEQ multiplex PCR. Here the sample spans over 10,000 clones, 88% being singletons. The CDR3 runs to 15 residues. Germline V gene lookup returns CDR1 SGHAT and CDR2 FQDESV (reference sequence). V gave up 5 bases and J gave up 1 base, with 14 bases separating them.

The rearrangement uses TRBV11-1 and TRBJ2-5; D gene uncertain. The sequencing here drew on CD4+ T cells from blood, taken before the fourth cycle of nivolumab. This receptor was obtained from a human donor with classical Hodgkin lymphoma. The CDR3 here is CASSRQAGSQETQYF. CDR3 coding DNA: TGTGCCAGCAGCCGCCAAGCCGGGTCCCAAGAGACCCAGTACTTC. Using reference TRBV11-1 and TRBJ2-5 for the parts outside the CDR3, the full variable domain is EAEVAQSPRYKITEKSQAVAFWCDPISGHATLYWYRQILGQGPELLVQFQDESVVDDSQLPKDRFSAERLKGVDSTLKIQPAELGDSAMYLCASSRQAGSQETQYFGPGTRLLVL.